Detailed here is one T cell receptor beta chain. Other nucleotide sequences in the sample specify the same CDR3. The data were taken from a study of blood T cell repertoires in COVID-19. Across the study: COVID-19 samples, acute and convalescent, were from the United States, Italy and Spain.

How the authors handled the data: Amplified reference gene primers provided the basis for estimating nucleated cell counts. Clones were read by immunoSEQ multiplex PCR, and TCRdb kept only the in-frame ones, dropping some. Clonal size and the V and J genes are those of that table, whereas D and trimming came from the DNA. The sample lists fewer than 110,000 clones; around 83% were seen once. The CDR3 has 13 residues. The V gene's germline CDR1 is SGHRS and CDR2 YFSETQ. V lost 0 bases, J lost 1 base, and 5 bases lay in between. The sample taken for sequencing was peripheral blood. The J gene is TRBJ2-7, the V gene TRBV5-1; D gene unclear. The clonotype originates from a man between 65 and 80 years old with acute or convalescent COVID-19. For the CDR3, the DNA is TGCGCCAGCAGCTTGGCCGGGTCCTACGAGCAGTACTTC. Its translation: CASSLAGSYEQYF. Looking up the rest from reference TRBV5-1 and TRBJ2-7 gives the full variable domain: KAGVTQTPRYLIKTRGQQVTLSCSPISGHRSVSWYQQTPGQGLQFLFEYFSETQRNKGNFPGRFSGRQFSNSRSEMNVSTLELGDSALYLCASSLAGSYEQYFGPGTRLTVT.